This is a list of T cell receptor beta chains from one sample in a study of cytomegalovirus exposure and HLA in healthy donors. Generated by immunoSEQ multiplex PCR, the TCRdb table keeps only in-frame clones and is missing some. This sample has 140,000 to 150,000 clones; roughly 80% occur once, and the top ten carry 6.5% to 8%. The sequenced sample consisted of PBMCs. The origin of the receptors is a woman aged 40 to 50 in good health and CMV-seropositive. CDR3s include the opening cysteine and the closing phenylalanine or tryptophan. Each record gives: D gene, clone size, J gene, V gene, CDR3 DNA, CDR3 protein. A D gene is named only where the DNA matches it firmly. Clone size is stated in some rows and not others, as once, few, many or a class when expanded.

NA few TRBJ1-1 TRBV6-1 TGTGCCAGCAGTGCCCGGACAGTGAACACTGAAGCTTTCTTT CASSARTVNTEAFF
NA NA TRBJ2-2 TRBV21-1 TGTGCCAGCAGTTGGGCCAACGCGAACACCGGGGAGCTGTTTTTT CASSWANANTGELFF
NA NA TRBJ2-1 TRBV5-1 TGCGCCAGCACCGACCAGCGGAGTCGCTCCTACAATGAGCAGTTCTTC CASTDQRSRSYNEQFF
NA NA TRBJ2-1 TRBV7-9 TGTTCCAGCAGCTTGTTTTACAGCCAGACTAAAGAGCAGTTCTTC CSSSLFYSQTKEQFF
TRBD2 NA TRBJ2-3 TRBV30 TGTGGGTGGCTAGCGGGACACACAGATACGCAGTATTTT CGWLAGHTDTQYF
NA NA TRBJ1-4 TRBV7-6 TGTGCCAGCAGCTTACTGGCAGGACAAAATGAAAAACTGTTTTTT CASSLLAGQNEKLFF
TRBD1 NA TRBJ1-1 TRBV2 TGTGCCAGCACCCAGGACAGGGGGCGAGCTTTCTTT CASTQDRGRAFF
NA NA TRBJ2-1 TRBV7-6 TGTGCCAGCAGCGCCACCGAACATTCCCCCTACAATGAGCAGTTCTTC CASSATEHSPYNEQFF
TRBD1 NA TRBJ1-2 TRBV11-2 TGTGCCAGCAGCTACCTGACAGGGGTGACTGGGGGCTACACCTTC CASSYLTGVTGGYTF
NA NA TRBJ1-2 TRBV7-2 TGTGCCAGCAGCTTAGAAGGGGCCTATGGCTACACCTTC CASSLEGAYGYTF
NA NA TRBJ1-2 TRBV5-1 TGCGCCAGCAGCGTGACAGGTCTGGGGGACTATGGCTACACCTTC CASSVTGLGDYGYTF
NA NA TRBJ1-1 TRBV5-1 TGCGCCAGCAGCTTGGGACAGGCCGTGAACACTGAAGCTTTCTTT CASSLGQAVNTEAFF
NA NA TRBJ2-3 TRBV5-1 TGCGCCAGTTCCAGGGGGGACCCCCGCACAGATACGCAGTATTTT CASSRGDPRTDTQYF
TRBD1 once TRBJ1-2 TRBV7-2 TGTGCCAGCAGCTTCGAAAGGGGACAGGCTAACTATGGCTACACCTTC CASSFERGQANYGYTF
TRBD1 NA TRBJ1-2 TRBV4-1 TGCGCCAGCCGAAAGGGGACAGCAGATTATGGCTACACCTTC CASRKGTADYGYTF
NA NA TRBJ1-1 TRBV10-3 TGTGCCATCACTTCGGACACGTCGAACACTGAAGCTTTCTTT CAITSDTSNTEAFF
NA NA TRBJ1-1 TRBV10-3 TGTGCCATCAGTGTGGGCCTTGGAAACACTGAAGCTTTCTTT CAISVGLGNTEAFF
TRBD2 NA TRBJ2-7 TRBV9 TGTGCCAGCAGCGTGGTTCTAGCGGGGGGTTCCTACGAGCAGTACTTC CASSVVLAGGSYEQYF
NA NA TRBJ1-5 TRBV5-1 TGCGCCAGCAGCTTGTCAGGGGAGAATCAGCCCCAGCATTTT CASSLSGENQPQHF
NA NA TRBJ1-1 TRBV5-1 TGCGCCAGCAGCTTACAGGGAGGGAAAACTGAAGCTTTCTTT CASSLQGGKTEAFF
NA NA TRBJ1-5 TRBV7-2 TGTGCCAGCAGCTTAACAGGAAATCAGCCCCAGCATTTT CASSLTGNQPQHF
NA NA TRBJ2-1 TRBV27 TGTGCCTGCAAGCGCGGAAGCTCCTACAATGAGCAGTTCTTC CACKRGSSYNEQFF
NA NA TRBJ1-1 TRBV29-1 TGCAGCGGATCGGAGGGGCGGGCTGAAGCTTTCTTT CSGSEGRAEAFF
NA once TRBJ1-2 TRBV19 TGTGCCAGTAGTGAACAGGGTGCCTATGGCTACACCTTC CASSEQGAYGYTF
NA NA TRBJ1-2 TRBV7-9 TGTGCCACTATTGGGCCTAACTATGGCTACACCTTC CATIGPNYGYTF
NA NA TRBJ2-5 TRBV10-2 TGCGCCAGCAGTGGTGGGTTCGCAGCGGCGTTGGGAGAGACCCAGTACTTC CASSGGFAAALGETQYF
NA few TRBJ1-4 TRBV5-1 TGCGCCAGCAGCTTGGACAGAAGGCCTAATGAAAAACTGTTTTTT CASSLDRRPNEKLFF
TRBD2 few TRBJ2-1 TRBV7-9 TGTTCCAGCAGCTCGCGGACTAGCGATGAGCAGTTCTTC CSSSSRTSDEQFF
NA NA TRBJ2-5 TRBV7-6 TGTGCCAGCAGCTCGCAGGGGACAGAGACCCAGTACTTC CASSSQGTETQYF
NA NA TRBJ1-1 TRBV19 TGTGCCAGTAGCGAACAGGGCATGAACACTGAAGCTTTCTTT CASSEQGMNTEAFF
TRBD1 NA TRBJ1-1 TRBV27 TGTGCCAGCAGGGGGGAGGGGTTTGCGGGACAGGGGCCTAAAAGGCAAGCTTTCTTT CASRGEGFAGQGPKRQAFF
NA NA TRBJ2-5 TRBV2 TGTGCCAGCAGCGTTGGCGGGGTTGAGACCCAGTACTTC CASSVGGVETQYF
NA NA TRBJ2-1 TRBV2 TGTGCCAGCAGTGAATGGCAGGGGGGTTATGAGCAGTTCTTC CASSEWQGGYEQFF
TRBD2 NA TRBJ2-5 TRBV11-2 TGTGCCAGCAGCTCCCCGACTAGCGGGGGAGAGACCCAGTACTTC CASSSPTSGGETQYF
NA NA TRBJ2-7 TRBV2 TGTGCCAGCAGTGAATTGACTTCCTCCTACGAGCAGTACTTC CASSELTSSYEQYF
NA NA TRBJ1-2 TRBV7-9 TGTGCCAGCAGTCAAGACATAGACTATGGCTACACCTTC CASSQDIDYGYTF
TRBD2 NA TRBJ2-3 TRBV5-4 TGTGCCAGCCTGGCGGGGGGGCCCAGAAAAGAAGATACGCAGTATTTT CASLAGGPRKEDTQYF
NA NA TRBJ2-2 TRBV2 TGTGCCAGCAGACATACAGGGTGGGGATCCACCGGGGAGCTGTTTTTT CASRHTGWGSTGELFF
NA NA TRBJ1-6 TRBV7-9 TGTGCCAGCCGCCCGCCGGGATTGCGTTCACCCCTTCACTTT CASRPPGLRSPLHF
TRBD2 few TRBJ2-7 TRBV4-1 TGCGCCACCGCCCCAGCGGGGGGACTCTCCTACGAGCAGTACTTC CATAPAGGLSYEQYF
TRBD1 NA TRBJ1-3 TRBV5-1 TGCGCCAGCAGCTTCAAGACAGGGGGCCCCGGAAACACCATATATTTT CASSFKTGGPGNTIYF
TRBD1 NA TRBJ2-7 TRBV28 TGTGCCAGCAGTTTATTACAGGGGGCCTACGAGCAGTACTTC CASSLLQGAYEQYF